The rows below give T cell receptor beta chains drawn from one sample of a study of shared clonotypes between healthy human individuals. The repertoire was sequenced with immunoSEQ multiplex PCR; TCRdb's copy has only in-frame clones and lacks some. Among about half a million clones listed, 78% were seen once. The specimen sequenced was PBMCs. These receptor sequences come from a middle-aged woman in good health. Some clones in this sample may be carry-over from other donors' samples. Each CDR3 is given with its conserved first and last residue. A D gene is named only where the DNA matches it firmly. Some rows have no size entry. The others give once, few or many, or a class for an expanded clone.

>-|TRBV18|TRBJ2-1|-
TGTGCCAGCTCCCCGTCCCGACAGGGAGGCAACAATGAGCAGTTCTTC
CASSPSRQGGNNEQFF
>TRBD2|TRBV9|TRBJ2-1|-
TGTGCCAGCAAGAACCTAGCGGCCTACAATGAGCAGTTCTTC
CASKNLAAYNEQFF
>TRBD2|TRBV9|TRBJ2-1|-
TGTGCCAGCAGCGTAGGAGGCGGGAGCTCCTACAATGAGCAGTTCTTC
CASSVGGGSSYNEQFF
>TRBD2|TRBV27|TRBJ2-1|-
TGTGCCAGCAGTTTATGGTCCGGGAGGGCCCTCAATGAGCAGTTCTTC
CASSLWSGRALNEQFF
>TRBD1|TRBV30|TRBJ2-3|once
TGTGCCTGGAGGGCGTCCTCTCGAGGGACAGGGGGAGCGGATACGCAGTATTTT
CAWRASSRGTGGADTQYF
>-|TRBV6-6|TRBJ2-7|-
TGTGCCAGCAGTACAGGGCATTACCCCTACGAGCAGTACTTC
CASSTGHYPYEQYF
>TRBD2|TRBV4-1|TRBJ2-3|-
TGCGCCAGCAGCGTGGGGGGGGGCACAGATACGCAGTATTTT
CASSVGGGTDTQYF
>-|TRBV29-1|TRBJ2-1|-
TGCAGCGTTGCCGGGACTTCTTCATACAATGAGCAGTTCTTC
CSVAGTSSYNEQFF
>-|TRBV27|TRBJ1-6|few
TGTGCCAGCAGTTTAAGGTCGAACTATAATTCACCCCTCCACTTT
CASSLRSNYNSPLHF
>-|TRBV5-4|TRBJ2-7|-
TGTGCCAGCAGCCGGGGCCTAGCGCCCAACGAGCAGTACTTC
CASSRGLAPNEQYF
>-|TRBV4-2|TRBJ1-3|once
TGTGCCAGCAGCCAAGGTTCGACGAACACCATATATTTT
CASSQGSTNTIYF
>-|TRBV6-1|TRBJ2-7|-
TGTGCCAGCAGTGAATGGGGGACACTTGCCTACGAGCAGTACTTC
CASSEWGTLAYEQYF
>-|TRBV5-1|TRBJ2-7|-
TGCGCCAGCAGCTTGGCCGGGAGCAATTACGAGCAGTACTTC
CASSLAGSNYEQYF
>TRBD2|TRBV5-1|TRBJ2-3|few
TGCGCCAGCAGCGAGAAGGGGACTAGGGGGGATACGCAGTATTTT
CASSEKGTRGDTQYF
>TRBD1|TRBV9|TRBJ2-7|-
TGTGCCAGCAGCGTAGCCGTCGGGACAGGGGGCAGGTACGAGCAGTACTTC
CASSVAVGTGGRYEQYF
>TRBD1|TRBV4-1|TRBJ1-2|-
TGCGCCAGCAGCCAGGACAGGGGGCGCCTTCATGGCTACACCTTC
CASSQDRGRLHGYTF
>-|TRBV6-1|TRBJ2-2|once
TGTGCCAGCAGTGAATACACCGGGGAGCTGTTTTTT
CASSEYTGELFF
>-|TRBV19|TRBJ2-7|-
TGTGCCAGTAGGGCCGGCCCAGGGAGCTCCTACGAGCAGTACTTC
CASRAGPGSSYEQYF
>TRBD2|TRBV11-2|TRBJ2-1|-
TGTGCCAGCAGCATACTAGCGCGTAATGAGCAGTTCTTC
CASSILARNEQFF
>-|TRBV18|TRBJ1-5|-
TGTGCCAGCTCACCAGGGGGAGGGACTCAGCCCCAGCATTTT
CASSPGGGTQPQHF
>TRBD2|TRBV5-1|TRBJ2-2|-
TGCGCCAGCAGCTTGGATGCTAGCGGGATGGGCACCGGGGAGCTGTTTTTT
CASSLDASGMGTGELFF
>TRBD1|TRBV28|TRBJ1-5|-
TGTGCCAGCAGTTTCGGGACAGGCTATAGCAATCAGCCCCAGCATTTT
CASSFGTGYSNQPQHF
>TRBD2|TRBV19|TRBJ2-7|-
TGTGCCAGTAGCACTAGCGGGAGGACGTCCTACGAGCAGTACTTC
CASSTSGRTSYEQYF
>TRBD2|TRBV19|TRBJ2-7|-
TGTGCCAGTAGTTGGAGACTAGCGACTCACGAGCAGTACTTC
CASSWRLATHEQYF
>TRBD2|TRBV4-2|TRBJ2-7|-
TGTGCCAGCAGCCCCGGTTTAGCGGGTACCTACGAGCAGTACTTC
CASSPGLAGTYEQYF
>-|TRBV19|TRBJ2-7|-
TGTGCCAGTAGTGCCACCCCTGCCTACGAGCAGTACTTC
CASSATPAYEQYF
>-|TRBV7-9|TRBJ1-2|-
TGTGCCAGCAGCTCCACGGGCCTCTATGGCTACACCTTC
CASSSTGLYGYTF
>TRBD1|TRBV7-9|TRBJ2-5|once
TGTGCCAGCAGCCCCCAGACAGGGGGGGAGACCCAGTACTTC
CASSPQTGGETQYF
>-|TRBV27|TRBJ2-1|-
TGTGCCAGCACCCGGTGGGAGAACAATGAGCAGTTCTTC
CASTRWENNEQFF
>-|TRBV9|TRBJ2-3|once
TGTGCCAGCAGCGTAGCGGGCCTGGCGGGAACAGATACGCAGTATTTT
CASSVAGLAGTDTQYF
>-|TRBV7-6|TRBJ2-1|-
TGTGCCAGCAGCTTATCTGGCTCTTACAATGAGCAGTTCTTC
CASSLSGSYNEQFF
>-|TRBV6-6|TRBJ1-5|few
TGTGCCAGCACCCGAGGGGGAATCGGCAATCAGCCCCAGCATTTT
CASTRGGIGNQPQHF
>TRBD2|TRBV2|TRBJ2-1|-
TGTGCCAGCAGAGGCACTAGCGGAGTCAATGAGCAGTTCTTC
CASRGTSGVNEQFF
>-|TRBV28|TRBJ1-5|-
TGTGCCAGCAGCCCCGACGGTATTCAGCCCCAGCATTTT
CASSPDGIQPQHF
>-|TRBV5-8|TRBJ2-7|-
TGTGCCAGCAGTCCTCACGGACTGAGCTCCTACGAGCAGTACTTC
CASSPHGLSSYEQYF
>TRBD2|TRBV18|TRBJ2-7|-
TGTGCCAGCTCACTTCCGACTAGCGGCTACGAGCAGTACTTC
CASSLPTSGYEQYF
>TRBD1|TRBV28|TRBJ2-2|-
TGTGCCAGCAGCTCTGGACAGGTCTTGGGGGGGGAGCTGTTTTTT
CASSSGQVLGGELFF
>TRBD2|TRBV28|TRBJ2-1|-
TGTGCCAGCAGTTTCTCCTTAGCGGGAAGCAGCAACATTGAGCAGTTCTTC
CASSFSLAGSSNIEQFF
>-|TRBV6-6|TRBJ2-5|few
TGTGCCAGCAGCCCAAGTGAGGGGAAAGAGACCCAGTACTTC
CASSPSEGKETQYF
>-|TRBV5-5|TRBJ2-1|-
TGTGCCAGCAGCCCAGCGGAGGTTAACAATGAGCAGTTCTTC
CASSPAEVNNEQFF
>-|TRBV19|TRBJ2-5|-
TGTGCCAGTAGCGATCCCGCGAGTCGAGAGACCCAGTACTTC
CASSDPASRETQYF
>-|TRBV29-1|TRBJ1-3|few
TGCAGCGTTGGGCAAGTTGGAAACACCATATATTTT
CSVGQVGNTIYF
>-|TRBV28|TRBJ1-1|-
TGTGCCAGCAACCGGTGGGGGAACACTGAAGCTTTCTTT
CASNRWGNTEAFF
>-|TRBV15|TRBJ1-4|-
TGTGCCACCAGCAATGACCCGGGACGGAACGGACCTAATGAAAAACTGTTTTTT
CATSNDPGRNGPNEKLFF